The rows below give T cell receptor beta chains drawn from one sample of a study of T and B cells in COVID-19 patients. TCRdb ran MiXCR on the multiplex PCR reads and lists one entry per CDR3 protein. The sample shows some 21,000 distinct CDR3 sequences, approximately 30% of them seen only once. The specimen sequenced was blood. The receptors shown here come from a human donor who had recovered from COVID-19. CDR3s include the opening cysteine and the closing phenylalanine or tryptophan. D genes are given only for firm matches. The size entry is marked missing in some rows and otherwise reads once, few, many or a size class.

J gene | V gene | clone size | D gene | CDR3 DNA | CDR3 protein
TRBJ2-1 | TRBV12-3/TRBV12-4 | many | . | TGTGCCAGCAGTTTAGCTGATGTCGGGACACCCGAGCAGTTCTTC | CASSLADVGTPEQFF
TRBJ2-1 | TRBV18 | medium-sized | TRBD1 | TGTGCCAGCTCACCACTTCCGGGACAGGGGAGGGATGAGCAGTTCTTC | CASSPLPGQGRDEQFF
TRBJ2-2 | TRBV6-5 | medium-sized | . | TGTGCCAGCAGCCCCGAGCCAAGTTCGAACACCGGGGAGCTGTTTTTT | CASSPEPSSNTGELFF
TRBJ2-3 | TRBV18 | few | . | TGTGCCAGCTCACAAGCCCCAAGGGGTCGCACAGATACGCAGTATTTT | CASSQAPRGRTDTQYF
TRBJ1-1 | TRBV6-1 | . | . | TGTGCCAGCAGTGAAGCGGGGCTCACTGAAGCTTTCTTT | CASSEAGLTEAFF
TRBJ2-3 | TRBV6-5 | many | TRBD2 | TGTGCCAGCAGAGCCGGACTAGCGGGGGGCCTGGGGGATACGCAGTATTTT | CASRAGLAGGLGDTQYF
TRBJ1-2 | TRBV6-6 | . | TRBD1 | TGTGCCAGCAGGACAGGGTTTGACTATGGCTACACCTTC | CASRTGFDYGYTF
TRBJ1-6 | TRBV12-5 | few | . | TGTGCTAGTGCCTCGAGGGACCGGAGCTCCTATAATTCACCCCTCCACTTT | CASASRDRSSYNSPLHF
TRBJ2-7 | TRBV11-3 | . | . | TGTGCCAGCAGCTTAGGAACCGGACCCTACGAGCAGTACTTC | CASSLGTGPYEQYF
TRBJ2-3 | TRBV15 | many | TRBD2 | TGTGCCACCAGCTCTGATGCGGGGGGATTTCACACAGATACGCAGTATTTT | CATSSDAGGFHTDTQYF
TRBJ1-2 | TRBV18 | . | TRBD1 | TGTGCCAGCTCACCAACTCGGACAGGAGACGTCAGGGGCTACACCTTC | CASSPTRTGDVRGYTF
TRBJ2-3 | TRBV19 | medium-sized | . | TGTGCCAGTAGTATCATCCGGACGGTCACAGAAGAGCAGTATTTT | CASSIIRTVTEEQYF
TRBJ2-7 | TRBV30 | . | TRBD2 | TGTGCCTGGAGTGTACGGGGGGGCTCCTACGAGCAGTACTTC | CAWSVRGGSYEQYF
TRBJ2-7 | TRBV5-6 | many | TRBD2 | TGTGCCAGCAGCCGGGGGGGACACGAGCAGTACTTC | CASSRGGHEQYF
TRBJ2-7 | TRBV11-3 | . | . | TGTGCCAGCAGCCTACAGAGTTTGTGGGAGCAGTACTTC | CASSLQSLWEQYF
TRBJ2-3 | TRBV7-6 | few | . | TGTGCCAGCAGCTTAGAAGGGGGGGCTAGCACAGATACGCAGTATTTT | CASSLEGGASTDTQYF
TRBJ2-6 | TRBV29-1 | medium-sized | . | TGCAGCGTTGAAAGGGACATCAACTCTGGGGCCAACGTCCTGACTTTC | CSVERDINSGANVLTF
TRBJ2-1 | TRBV18 | . | TRBD1 | TGTGCCAGCTCACTCGGACAGGCAATATACAATGAGCAGTTCTTC | CASSLGQAIYNEQFF
TRBJ2-1 | TRBV12-3/TRBV12-4 | . | . | TGTGCCAGCAGTGGGCGACGGGGGAGATCCAATGAGCAGTTCTTC | CASSGRRGRSNEQFF
TRBJ2-7 | TRBV28 | few | . | TGTGCCAGCAGTTTAGTATGGGAGCAGTACTTC | CASSLVWEQYF
TRBJ2-3 | TRBV28 | . | TRBD1 | TGTGCCAGCAGTTTGGTGGGACAGGGTAAGACAGATACGCAGTATTTT | CASSLVGQGKTDTQYF
TRBJ1-2 | TRBV10-3 | . | . | TGTGCCATCAAGGCCCAGGGAACTAACTATGGCTACACCTTC | CAIKAQGTNYGYTF
TRBJ1-4 | TRBV10-3 | . | TRBD1 | TGTGCCATCAGTCGGACAGGGGAGAATGAAAAACTGTTTTTT | CAISRTGENEKLFF
TRBJ2-1 | TRBV29-1 | medium-sized | . | TGCAGCGTTGGGTCGGCAGACAATGAGCAGTTCTTC | CSVGSADNEQFF
TRBJ2-1 | TRBV5-1 | many | . | TGCGCCAGCAGCTTTGGTACAGGGTTAAATGAGCAGTTCTTC | CASSFGTGLNEQFF
TRBJ1-4 | TRBV27 | . | . | TGTGCCAGCAGTTCCCTAGGACAGTGGGAAAAACTGTTTTTT | CASSSLGQWEKLFF
TRBJ1-5 | TRBV27 | . | TRBD1 | TGTGCCAGCAGTTCCGCCGACAGGGGGAGGAATCAGCCCCAGCATTTT | CASSSADRGRNQPQHF
TRBJ2-3 | TRBV27 | few | . | TGTGCCAGCAGTCCGGGATTTATCACAGATACGCAGTATTTT | CASSPGFITDTQYF
TRBJ2-3 | TRBV19 | medium-sized | . | TGTGCCAGTAGTATATACGGGTCGCCAGATACGCAGTATTTT | CASSIYGSPDTQYF
TRBJ2-7 | TRBV20-1 | . | . | TGCAGTGCTAGTCTGCAGGAAAACTTGTGGTACTTC | CSASLQENLWYF
TRBJ2-7 | TRBV20-1 | few | . | TGCAGCGGATCTTCCTCCTACGAGCAGTACTTC | CSGSSSYEQYF
TRBJ1-4 | TRBV24-1 | . | . | TGTGCCACCAGGGAGGACAAGAGTAATGTCGACGAAAAACTGTTTTTT | CATREDKSNVDEKLFF